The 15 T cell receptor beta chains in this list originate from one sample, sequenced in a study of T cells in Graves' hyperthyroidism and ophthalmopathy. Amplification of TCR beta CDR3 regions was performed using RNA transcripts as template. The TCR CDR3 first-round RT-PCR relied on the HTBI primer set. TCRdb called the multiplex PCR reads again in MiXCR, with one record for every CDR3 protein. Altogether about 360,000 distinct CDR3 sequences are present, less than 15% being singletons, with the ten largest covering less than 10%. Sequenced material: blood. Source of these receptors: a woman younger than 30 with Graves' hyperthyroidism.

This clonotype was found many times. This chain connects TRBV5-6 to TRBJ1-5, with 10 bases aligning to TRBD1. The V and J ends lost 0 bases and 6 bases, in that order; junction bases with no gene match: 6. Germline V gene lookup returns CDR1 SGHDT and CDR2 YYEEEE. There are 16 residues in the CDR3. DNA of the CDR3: TGTGCCAGCAGCTTGGGGGACAGGGGCATTCGTCAGCCCCAGCATTTT. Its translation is CASSLGDRGIRQPQHF.

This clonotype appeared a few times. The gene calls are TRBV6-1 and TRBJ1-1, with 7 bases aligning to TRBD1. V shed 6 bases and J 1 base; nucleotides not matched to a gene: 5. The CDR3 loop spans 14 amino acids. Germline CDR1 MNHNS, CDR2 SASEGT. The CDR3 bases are TGTGCCAGCAGCGTCGGGACAGAGAACACTGAAGCTTTCTTT. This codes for CASSVGTENTEAFF.

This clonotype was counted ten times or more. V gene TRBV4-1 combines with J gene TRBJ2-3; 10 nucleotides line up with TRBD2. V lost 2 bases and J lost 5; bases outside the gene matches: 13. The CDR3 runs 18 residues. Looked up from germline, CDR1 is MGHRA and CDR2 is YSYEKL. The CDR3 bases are TGCGCCAGCAGCCAATCGGCGTCCAGCGGGAGGGCAAAAGATACGCAGTATTTT. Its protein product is CASSQSASSGRAKDTQYF.

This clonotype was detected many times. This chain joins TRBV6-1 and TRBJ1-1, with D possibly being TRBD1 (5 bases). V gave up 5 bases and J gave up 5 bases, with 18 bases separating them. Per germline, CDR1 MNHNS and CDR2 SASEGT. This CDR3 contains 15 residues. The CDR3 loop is CASSISAGPGTEAFF. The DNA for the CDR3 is TGTGCCAGCAGTATATCGGCGGGGCCGGGTACTGAAGCTTTCTTT.

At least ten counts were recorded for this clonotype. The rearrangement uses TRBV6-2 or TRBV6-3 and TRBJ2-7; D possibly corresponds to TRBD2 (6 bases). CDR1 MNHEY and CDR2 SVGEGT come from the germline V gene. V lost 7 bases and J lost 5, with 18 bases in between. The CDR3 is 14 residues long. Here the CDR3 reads CASIQRGDSHEQYF. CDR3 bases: TGTGCCAGCATCCAAAGAGGGGACTCGCACGAGCAGTACTTC.

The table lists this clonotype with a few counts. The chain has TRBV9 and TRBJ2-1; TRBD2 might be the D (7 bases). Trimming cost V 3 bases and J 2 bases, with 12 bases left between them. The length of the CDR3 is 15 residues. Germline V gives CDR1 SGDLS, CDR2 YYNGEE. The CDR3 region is CASSAGGGPYNEQFF. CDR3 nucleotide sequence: TGTGCCAGCAGCGCGGGGGGCGGCCCCTACAATGAGCAGTTCTTC. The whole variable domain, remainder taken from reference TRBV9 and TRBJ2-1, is DSGVTQTPKHLITATGQRVTLRCSPRSGDLSVYWYQQSLDQGLQFLIQYYNGEERAKGNILERFSAQQFPDLHSELNLSSLELGDSALYFCASSAGGGPYNEQFFGPGTRLTVL.

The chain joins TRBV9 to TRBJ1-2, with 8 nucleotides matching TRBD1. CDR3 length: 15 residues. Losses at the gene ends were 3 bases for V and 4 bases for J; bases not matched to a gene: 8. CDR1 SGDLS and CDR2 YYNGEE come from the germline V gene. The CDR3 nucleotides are TGTGCCAGCAGCGGACCGGGACAGGACCTCTATGGCTACACCTTC. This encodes CASSGPGQDLYGYTF.

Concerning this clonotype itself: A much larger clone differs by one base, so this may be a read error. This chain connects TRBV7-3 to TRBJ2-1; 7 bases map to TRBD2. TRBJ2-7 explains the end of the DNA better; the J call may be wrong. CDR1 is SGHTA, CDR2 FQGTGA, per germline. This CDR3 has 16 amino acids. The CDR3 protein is CASSLNRGGTYNEQYF. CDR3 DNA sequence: TGTGCCAGCAGCTTAAACCGCGGGGGAACTTACAATGAGCAGTACTTC.

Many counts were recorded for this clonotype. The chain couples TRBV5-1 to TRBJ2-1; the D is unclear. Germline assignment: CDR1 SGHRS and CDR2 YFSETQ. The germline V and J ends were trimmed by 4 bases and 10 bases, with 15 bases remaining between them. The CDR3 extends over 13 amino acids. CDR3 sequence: CASSPPMDSEQFF. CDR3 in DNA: TGCGCCAGCAGCCCACCCATGGATAGCGAGCAGTTCTTC.

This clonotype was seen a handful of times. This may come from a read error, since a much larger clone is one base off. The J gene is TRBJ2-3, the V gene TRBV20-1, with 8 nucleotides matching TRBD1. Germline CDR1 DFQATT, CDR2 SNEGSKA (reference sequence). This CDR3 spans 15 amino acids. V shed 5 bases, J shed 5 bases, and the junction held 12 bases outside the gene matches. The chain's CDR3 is CSASSEQGAQDTQYF. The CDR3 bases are TGCAGTGCTTCATCCGAGCAGGGGGCACAAGATACGCAGTATTTT.

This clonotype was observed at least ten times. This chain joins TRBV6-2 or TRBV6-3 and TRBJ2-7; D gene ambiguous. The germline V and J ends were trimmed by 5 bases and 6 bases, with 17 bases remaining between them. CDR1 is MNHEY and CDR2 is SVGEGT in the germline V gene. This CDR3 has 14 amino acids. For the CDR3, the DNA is TGTGCCAGCAGTCCCCAAAGGGCACGAAGCGAGCAGTACTTC. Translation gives CASSPQRARSEQYF.

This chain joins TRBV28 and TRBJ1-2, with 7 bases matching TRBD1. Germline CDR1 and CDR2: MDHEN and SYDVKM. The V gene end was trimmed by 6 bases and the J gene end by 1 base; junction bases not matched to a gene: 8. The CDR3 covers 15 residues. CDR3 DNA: TGTGCCAGCAGGCCAACCGGGACAGTTAACTATGGCTACACCTTC. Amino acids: CASRPTGTVNYGYTF.

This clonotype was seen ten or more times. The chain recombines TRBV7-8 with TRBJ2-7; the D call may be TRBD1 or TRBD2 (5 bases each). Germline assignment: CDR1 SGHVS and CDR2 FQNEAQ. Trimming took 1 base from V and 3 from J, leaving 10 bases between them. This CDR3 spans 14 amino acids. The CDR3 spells CASSLEGSYYEQYF. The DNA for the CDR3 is TGTGCCAGCAGCTTAGAGGGGAGTTACTACGAGCAGTACTTC.

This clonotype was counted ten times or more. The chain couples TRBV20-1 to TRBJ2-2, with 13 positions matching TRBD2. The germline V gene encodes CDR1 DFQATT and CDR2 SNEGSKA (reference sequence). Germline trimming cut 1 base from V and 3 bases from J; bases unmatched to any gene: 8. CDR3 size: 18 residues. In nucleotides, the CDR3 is TGCAGTGCTAGAGCTGGGACTAGCGGGGAGTTCTACACCGGGGAGCTGTTTTTT. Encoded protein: CSARAGTSGEFYTGELFF.

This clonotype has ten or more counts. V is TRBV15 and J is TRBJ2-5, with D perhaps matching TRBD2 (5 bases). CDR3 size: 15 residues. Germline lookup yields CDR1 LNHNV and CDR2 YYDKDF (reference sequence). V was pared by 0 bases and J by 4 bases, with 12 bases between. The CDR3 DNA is TGTGCCACCAGCAGAGAGGAAGCGGCGGGAGAGACCCAGTACTTC. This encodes CATSREEAAGETQYF.